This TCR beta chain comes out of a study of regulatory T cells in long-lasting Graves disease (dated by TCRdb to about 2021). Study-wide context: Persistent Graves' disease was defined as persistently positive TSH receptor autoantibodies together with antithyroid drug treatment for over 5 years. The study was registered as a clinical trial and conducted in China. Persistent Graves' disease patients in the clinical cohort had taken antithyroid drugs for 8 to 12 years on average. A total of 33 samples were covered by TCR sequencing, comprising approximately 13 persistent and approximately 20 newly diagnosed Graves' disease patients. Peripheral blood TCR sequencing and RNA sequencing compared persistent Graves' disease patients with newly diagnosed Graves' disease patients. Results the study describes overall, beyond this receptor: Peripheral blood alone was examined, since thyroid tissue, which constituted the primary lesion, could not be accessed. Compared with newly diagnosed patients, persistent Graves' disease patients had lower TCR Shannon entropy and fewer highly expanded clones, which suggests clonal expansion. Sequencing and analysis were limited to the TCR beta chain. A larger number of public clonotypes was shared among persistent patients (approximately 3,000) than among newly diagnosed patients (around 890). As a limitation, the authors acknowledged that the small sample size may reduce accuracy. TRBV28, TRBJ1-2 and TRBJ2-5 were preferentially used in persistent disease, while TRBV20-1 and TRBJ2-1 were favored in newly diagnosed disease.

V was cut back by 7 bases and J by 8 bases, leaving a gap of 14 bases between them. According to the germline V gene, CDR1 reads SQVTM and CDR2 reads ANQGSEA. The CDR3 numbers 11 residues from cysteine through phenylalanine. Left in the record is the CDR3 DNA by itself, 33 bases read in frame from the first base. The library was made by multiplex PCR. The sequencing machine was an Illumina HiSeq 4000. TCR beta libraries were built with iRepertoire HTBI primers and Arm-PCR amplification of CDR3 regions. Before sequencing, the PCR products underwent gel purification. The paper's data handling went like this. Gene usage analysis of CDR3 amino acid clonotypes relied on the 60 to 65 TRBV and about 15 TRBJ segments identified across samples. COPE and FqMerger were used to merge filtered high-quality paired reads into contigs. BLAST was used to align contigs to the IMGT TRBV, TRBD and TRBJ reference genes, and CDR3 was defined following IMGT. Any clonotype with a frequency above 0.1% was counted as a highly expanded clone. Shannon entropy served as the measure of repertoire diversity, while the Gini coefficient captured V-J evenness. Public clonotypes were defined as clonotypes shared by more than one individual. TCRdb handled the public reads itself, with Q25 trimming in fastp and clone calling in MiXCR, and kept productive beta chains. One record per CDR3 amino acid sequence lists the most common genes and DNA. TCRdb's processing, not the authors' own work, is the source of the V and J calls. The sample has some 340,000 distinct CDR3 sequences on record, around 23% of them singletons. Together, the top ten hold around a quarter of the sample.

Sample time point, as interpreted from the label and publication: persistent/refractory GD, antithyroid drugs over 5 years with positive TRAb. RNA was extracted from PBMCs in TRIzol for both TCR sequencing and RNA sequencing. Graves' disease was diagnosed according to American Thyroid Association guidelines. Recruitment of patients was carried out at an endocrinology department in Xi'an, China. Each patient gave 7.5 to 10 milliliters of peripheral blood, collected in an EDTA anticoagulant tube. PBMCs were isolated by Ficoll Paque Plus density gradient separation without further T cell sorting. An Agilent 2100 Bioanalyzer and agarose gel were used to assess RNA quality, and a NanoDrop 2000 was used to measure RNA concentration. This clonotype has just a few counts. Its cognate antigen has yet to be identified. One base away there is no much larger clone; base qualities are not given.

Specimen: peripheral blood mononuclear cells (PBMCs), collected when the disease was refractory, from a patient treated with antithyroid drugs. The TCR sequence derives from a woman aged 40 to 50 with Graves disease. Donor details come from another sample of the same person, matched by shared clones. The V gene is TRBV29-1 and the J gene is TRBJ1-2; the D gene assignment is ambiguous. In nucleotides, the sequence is TGCAGCGCCGTGGTCGCCACCGGCTACACCTTC. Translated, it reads CSAVVATGYTF.